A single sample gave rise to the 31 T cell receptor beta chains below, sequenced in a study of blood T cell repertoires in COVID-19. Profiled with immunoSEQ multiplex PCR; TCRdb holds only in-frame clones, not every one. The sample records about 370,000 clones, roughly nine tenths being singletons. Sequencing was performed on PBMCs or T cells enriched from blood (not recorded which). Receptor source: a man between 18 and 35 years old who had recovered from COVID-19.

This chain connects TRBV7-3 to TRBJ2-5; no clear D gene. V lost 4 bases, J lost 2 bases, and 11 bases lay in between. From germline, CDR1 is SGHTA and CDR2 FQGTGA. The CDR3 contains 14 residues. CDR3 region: CASSSASGQETQYF. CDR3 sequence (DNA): TGTGCCAGCAGCTCCGCGTCTGGTCAAGAGACCCAGTACTTC.

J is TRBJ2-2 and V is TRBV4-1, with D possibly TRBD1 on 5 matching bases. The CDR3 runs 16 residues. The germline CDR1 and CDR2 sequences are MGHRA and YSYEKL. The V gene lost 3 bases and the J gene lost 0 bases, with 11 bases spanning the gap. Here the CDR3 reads CASSHQWGSNTGELFF. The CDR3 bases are TGCGCCAGCAGCCATCAGTGGGGCTCGAACACCGGGGAGCTGTTTTTT.

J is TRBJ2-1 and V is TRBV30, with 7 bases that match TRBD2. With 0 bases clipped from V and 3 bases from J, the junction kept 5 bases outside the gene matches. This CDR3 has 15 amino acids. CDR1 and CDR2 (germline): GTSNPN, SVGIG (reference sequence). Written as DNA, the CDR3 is TGTGCCTGGAGTGTAAGGCTAGCGGTCTACAATGAGCAGTTCTTC. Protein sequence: CAWSVRLAVYNEQFF.

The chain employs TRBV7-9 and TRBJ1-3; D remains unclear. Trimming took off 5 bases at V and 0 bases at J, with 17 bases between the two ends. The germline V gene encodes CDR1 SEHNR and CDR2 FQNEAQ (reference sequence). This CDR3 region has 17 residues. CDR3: CASSLSQISSSGNTIYF. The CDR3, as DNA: TGTGCCAGCAGCCTCTCACAGATTTCAAGCTCTGGAAACACCATATATTTT.

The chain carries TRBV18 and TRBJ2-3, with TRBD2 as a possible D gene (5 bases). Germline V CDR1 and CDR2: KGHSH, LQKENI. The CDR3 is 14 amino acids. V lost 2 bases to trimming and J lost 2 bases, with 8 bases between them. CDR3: CASSPGLDTDTQYF. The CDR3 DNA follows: TGTGCCAGCTCACCAGGACTGGACACAGATACGCAGTATTTT.

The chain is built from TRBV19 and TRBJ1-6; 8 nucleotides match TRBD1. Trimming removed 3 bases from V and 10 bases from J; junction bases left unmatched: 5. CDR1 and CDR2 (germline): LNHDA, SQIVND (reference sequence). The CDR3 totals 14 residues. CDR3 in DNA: TGTGCCAGTAGTATTCGGACAGGGCGGTCACCCCTCCACTTT. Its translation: CASSIRTGRSPLHF.

The CDR3 DNA follows: TGTGCCAGCAGGCCGGACAGGGGAGGCACCGGGGAGCTGTTTTTT. Amino acids: CASRPDRGGTGELFF. The rearrangement uses TRBV2 and TRBJ2-2; 9 nucleotides line up with TRBD1. In germline, CDR1 is SNHLY, CDR2 FYNNEI. CDR3 size: 15 residues. The trim removed 6 bases at V and 4 bases at J, leaving 6 bases unmatched.

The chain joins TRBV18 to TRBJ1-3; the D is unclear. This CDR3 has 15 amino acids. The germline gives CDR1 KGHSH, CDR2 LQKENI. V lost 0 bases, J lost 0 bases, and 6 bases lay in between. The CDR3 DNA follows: TGTGCCAGCTCACCACCGGCCAACTCTGGAAACACCATATATTTT. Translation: CASSPPANSGNTIYF.

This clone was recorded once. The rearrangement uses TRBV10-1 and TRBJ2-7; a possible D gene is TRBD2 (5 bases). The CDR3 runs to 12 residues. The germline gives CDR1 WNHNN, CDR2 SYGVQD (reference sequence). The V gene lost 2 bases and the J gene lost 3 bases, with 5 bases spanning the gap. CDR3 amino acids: CASSESGYEQYF. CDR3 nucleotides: TGCGCCAGCAGTGAGAGCGGCTACGAGCAGTACTTC.

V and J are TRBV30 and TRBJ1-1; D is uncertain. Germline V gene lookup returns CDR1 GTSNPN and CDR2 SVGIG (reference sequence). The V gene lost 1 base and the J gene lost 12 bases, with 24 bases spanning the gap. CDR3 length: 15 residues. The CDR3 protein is CAWSGAASTVSITFF. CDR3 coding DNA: TGTGCCTGGAGTGGAGCCGCATCCACGGTGTCGATCACTTTCTTT. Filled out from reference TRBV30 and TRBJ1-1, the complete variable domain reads SQTIHQWPATLVQPVGSPLSLECTVEGTSNPNLYWYRQAAGRGLQLLFYSVGIGQISSEVPQNLSASRPQDRQFILSSKKLLLSDSGFYLCAWSGAASTVSITFFGQGTRLTVV.

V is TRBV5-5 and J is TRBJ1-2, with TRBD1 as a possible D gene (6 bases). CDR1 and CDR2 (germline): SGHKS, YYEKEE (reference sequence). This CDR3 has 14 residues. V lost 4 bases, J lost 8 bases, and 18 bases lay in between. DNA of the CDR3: TGTGCCAGCAGCCCTGGGGGCCAGGTGGGAGGCTACACCTTC. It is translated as CASSPGGQVGGYTF.

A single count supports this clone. The CDR3 DNA is TGTGCCAGTGAAAAAGGGGCATCTGGGGCCAACGTCCTGACTTTC. Its protein product is CASEKGASGANVLTF. The J gene is TRBJ2-6, the V gene TRBV19; D possibly corresponds to TRBD1 (5 bases). The CDR3 is made up of 15 amino acids. Germline V gene sequence: CDR1 LNHDA, CDR2 SQIVND (reference sequence). With 8 bases removed from V and 1 base from J, the gap between germline ends came to 12 bases. Full variable domain (missing parts from reference TRBV19 and TRBJ2-6): DGGITQSPKYLFRKEGQNVTLSCEQNLNHDAMYWYRQDPGQGLRLIYYSQIVNDFQKGDIAEGYSVSREKKESFPLTVTSAQKNPTAFYLCASEKGASGANVLTFGAGSRLTVL.

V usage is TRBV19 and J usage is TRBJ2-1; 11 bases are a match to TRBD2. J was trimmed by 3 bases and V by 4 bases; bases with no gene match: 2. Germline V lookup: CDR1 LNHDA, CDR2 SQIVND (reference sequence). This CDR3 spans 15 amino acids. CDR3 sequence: CASSSGTSGYNEQFF. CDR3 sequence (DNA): TGTGCCAGTAGTAGCGGGACTAGCGGCTACAATGAGCAGTTCTTC.

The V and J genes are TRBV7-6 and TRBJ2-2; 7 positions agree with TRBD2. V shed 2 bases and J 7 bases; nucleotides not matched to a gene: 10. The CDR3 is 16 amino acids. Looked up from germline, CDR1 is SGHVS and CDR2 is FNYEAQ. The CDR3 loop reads CASSLSGAPEIGELFF. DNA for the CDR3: TGTGCCAGCAGCTTAAGCGGGGCGCCCGAGATCGGGGAGCTGTTTTTT.

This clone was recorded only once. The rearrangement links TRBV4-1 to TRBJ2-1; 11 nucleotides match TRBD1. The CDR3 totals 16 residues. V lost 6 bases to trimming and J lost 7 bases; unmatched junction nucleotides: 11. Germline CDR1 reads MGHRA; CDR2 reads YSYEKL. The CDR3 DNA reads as TGCGCCAGCAGACGAACTACCGGGACAGGGGGGAATGAGCAGTTCTTC. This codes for CASRRTTGTGGNEQFF.

CDR3 in amino acids: CASSLVSRSFRGNEQFF. The CDR3 DNA follows: TGTGCCAGCAGCTTAGTATCGCGCAGTTTCAGGGGTAATGAGCAGTTCTTC. The chain joins TRBV11-2 to TRBJ2-1, with TRBD1 as a possible D gene (6 bases). The CDR3 is 17 residues long. Germline lookup yields CDR1 SGHAT and CDR2 FQNNGV. Deletions cut 1 base from V and 7 bases from J, with 20 bases between.

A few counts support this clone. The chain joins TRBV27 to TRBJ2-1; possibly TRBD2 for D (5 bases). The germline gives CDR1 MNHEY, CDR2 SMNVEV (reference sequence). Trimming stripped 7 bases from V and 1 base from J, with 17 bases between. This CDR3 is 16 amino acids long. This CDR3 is CASIPKVARSYNEQFF. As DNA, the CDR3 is TGTGCCAGCATCCCTAAGGTAGCGCGGTCCTACAATGAGCAGTTCTTC.

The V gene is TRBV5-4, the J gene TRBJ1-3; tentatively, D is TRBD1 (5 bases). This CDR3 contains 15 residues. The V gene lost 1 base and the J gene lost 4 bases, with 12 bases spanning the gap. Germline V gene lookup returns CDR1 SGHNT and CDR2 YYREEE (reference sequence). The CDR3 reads CASSLRSGQGNTIYF. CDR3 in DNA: TGTGCCAGCAGCTTGCGGTCAGGGCAAGGAAACACCATATATTTT.

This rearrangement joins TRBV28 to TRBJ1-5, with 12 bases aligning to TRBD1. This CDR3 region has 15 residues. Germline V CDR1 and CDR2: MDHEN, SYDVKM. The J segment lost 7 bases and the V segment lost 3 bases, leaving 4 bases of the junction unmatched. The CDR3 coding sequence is TGTGCCAGCAGTTTGGGGACAGGGGGCGAACAGCCCCAGCATTTT. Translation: CASSLGTGGEQPQHF.

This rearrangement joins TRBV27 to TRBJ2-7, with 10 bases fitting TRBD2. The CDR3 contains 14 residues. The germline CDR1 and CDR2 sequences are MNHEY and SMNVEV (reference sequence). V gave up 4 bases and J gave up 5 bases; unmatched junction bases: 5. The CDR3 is CASSYPSGSNEQYF. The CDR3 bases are TGTGCCAGCAGTTACCCTAGCGGGAGCAACGAGCAGTACTTC.

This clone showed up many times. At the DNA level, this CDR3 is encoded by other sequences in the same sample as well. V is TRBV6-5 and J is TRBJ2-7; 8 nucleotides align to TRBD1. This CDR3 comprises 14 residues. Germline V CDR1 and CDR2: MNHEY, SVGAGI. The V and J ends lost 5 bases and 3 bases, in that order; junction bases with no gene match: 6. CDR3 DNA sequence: TGTGCCAGCAGTCCCGGGACAGGTAACTACGAGCAGTACTTC. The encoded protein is CASSPGTGNYEQYF.

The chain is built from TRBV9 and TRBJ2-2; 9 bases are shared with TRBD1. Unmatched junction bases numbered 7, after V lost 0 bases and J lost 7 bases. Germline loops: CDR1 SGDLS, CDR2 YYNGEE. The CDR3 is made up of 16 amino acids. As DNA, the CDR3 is TGTGCCAGCAGCGTAGCCCTACAGGGGGCGGACGGGGAGCTGTTTTTT. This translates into CASSVALQGADGELFF.

The DNA for the CDR3 is TGTGCCAGCAGCCGAGACAGCTCCTATAATTCACCCCTCCACTTT. It encodes CASSRDSSYNSPLHF. The genes are TRBV25-1 and TRBJ1-6, with D perhaps matching TRBD1 (5 bases). Trimming took off 6 bases at V and 0 bases at J, with 9 bases between the two ends. Germline CDR1 and CDR2: MGHDK and SYGVNS. The CDR3 is 15 residues long.

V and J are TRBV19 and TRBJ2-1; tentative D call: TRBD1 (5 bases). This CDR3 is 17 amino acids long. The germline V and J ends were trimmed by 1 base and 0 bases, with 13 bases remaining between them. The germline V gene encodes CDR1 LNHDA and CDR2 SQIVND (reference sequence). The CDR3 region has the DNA TGTGCCAGTAGTATAGTCCCGCAGGGTAGCTCCTACAATGAGCAGTTCTTC. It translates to CASSIVPQGSSYNEQFF.

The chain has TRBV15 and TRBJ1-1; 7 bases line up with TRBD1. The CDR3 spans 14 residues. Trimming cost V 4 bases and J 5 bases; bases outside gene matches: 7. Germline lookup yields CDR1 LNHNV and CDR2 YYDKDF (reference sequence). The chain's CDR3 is CATSTGGTVTEAFF. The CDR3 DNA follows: TGTGCCACCAGCACGGGGGGGACAGTTACTGAAGCTTTCTTT.

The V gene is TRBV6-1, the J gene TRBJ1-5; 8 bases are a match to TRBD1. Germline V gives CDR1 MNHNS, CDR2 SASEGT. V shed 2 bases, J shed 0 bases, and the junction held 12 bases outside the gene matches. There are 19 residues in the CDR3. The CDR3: CASSESGQGARTSNQPQHF. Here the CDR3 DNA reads TGTGCCAGCAGTGAATCCGGGCAGGGGGCCCGAACTAGCAATCAGCCCCAGCATTTT.

The DNA for the CDR3 is TGTGCCAGCAGCGCAGGGACAGGGGGAAATTCACCCCTCCACTTT. Its translation is CASSAGTGGNSPLHF. This chain connects TRBV11-1 to TRBJ1-6, with 11 bases fitting TRBD1. The CDR3 is 15 residues long. In germline, CDR1 is SGHAT, CDR2 FQDESV (reference sequence). Trimming removed 5 bases from V and 7 bases from J; junction bases left unmatched: 4.

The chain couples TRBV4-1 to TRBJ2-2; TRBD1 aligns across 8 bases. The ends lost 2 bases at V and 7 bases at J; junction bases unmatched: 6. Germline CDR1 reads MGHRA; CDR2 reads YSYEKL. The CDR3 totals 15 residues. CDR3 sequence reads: CASSQHRGVDGELFF. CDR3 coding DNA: TGCGCCAGCAGCCAACACAGGGGGGTCGACGGGGAGCTGTTTTTT.

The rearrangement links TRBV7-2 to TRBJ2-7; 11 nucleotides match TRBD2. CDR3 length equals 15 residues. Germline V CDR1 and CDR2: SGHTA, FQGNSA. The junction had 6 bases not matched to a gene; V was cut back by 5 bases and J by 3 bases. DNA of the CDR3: TGTGCCAGCAGCCTCTCCGGGACTAGCGGCTACGAGCAGTACTTC. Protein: CASSLSGTSGYEQYF.

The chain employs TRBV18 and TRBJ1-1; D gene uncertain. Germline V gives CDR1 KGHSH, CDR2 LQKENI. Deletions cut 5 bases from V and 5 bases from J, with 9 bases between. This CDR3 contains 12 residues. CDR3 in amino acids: CASSADSTEAFF. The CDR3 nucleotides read TGTGCCAGCTCAGCAGACTCGACTGAAGCTTTCTTT.

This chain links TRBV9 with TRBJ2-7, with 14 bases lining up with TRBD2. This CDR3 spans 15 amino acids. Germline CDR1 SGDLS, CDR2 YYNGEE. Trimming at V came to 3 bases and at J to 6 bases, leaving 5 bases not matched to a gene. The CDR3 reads CASSATSGRVGEQYF. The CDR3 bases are TGTGCCAGCAGCGCGACTAGCGGGAGGGTGGGCGAGCAGTACTTC.